These 11 T cell receptor beta chains were all obtained from the same sample, sequenced in a study of response to subunit inactivated influenza vaccine. TCRdb used MiXCR to reprocess the RT-PCR reads, holding one entry per CDR3 protein. The table includes 500,000 to 750,000 distinct CDR3 sequences, 11% to 15% detected once. The sequences come from PBMCs from blood, collected 11 to 12 days after vaccination. The source of these receptors is a man aged 45-65 years who received an inactivated influenza vaccine.

V is TRBV4-1 and J is TRBJ1-5, with 7 bases aligning to TRBD1. Unmatched junction bases numbered 8, after V lost 1 base and J lost 5 bases. Germline CDR1 MGHRA, CDR2 YSYEKL. The CDR3 spans 16 residues. CDR3 region: CASSQALGQPYQPQHF. CDR3 nucleotides: TGCGCCAGCAGCCAAGCGCTGGGACAGCCGTATCAGCCCCAGCATTTT.

This chain uses TRBV10-3 with TRBJ2-2; the D gene is possibly TRBD2 (6 bases). In germline, CDR1 is ENHRY, CDR2 SYGVKD. V was shortened by 6 bases and J by 3 bases, with 17 bases between the two germline ends. This CDR3 region has 16 residues. DNA for the CDR3: TGTGCCATCAGCGCTCGCGGAGGGGACGACACCGGGGAGCTGTTTTTT. Its translation: CAISARGGDDTGELFF.

This clonotype was found a few times. The chain is built from TRBV5-1 and TRBJ2-7, with D tentatively TRBD1 (6 bases). V lost 4 bases and J 0 bases, leaving 14 bases between the germline ends. CDR1 is SGHRS and CDR2 is YFSETQ in the germline V gene. The CDR3 extends over 15 amino acids. CDR3 residues: CASSPRQDVSYEQYF. CDR3 coding DNA: TGCGCCAGCAGCCCCCGACAGGATGTCTCCTACGAGCAGTACTTC.

J is TRBJ1-1 and V is TRBV12-3 or TRBV12-4; D not resolved. The CDR3 loop spans 13 amino acids. The ends were cut back, 5 bases at V and 7 bases at J, with 14 bases in the middle. The CDR3 sequence: CASSLWEPFEAFF. The CDR3 DNA reads as TGTGCCAGCAGTCTGTGGGAGCCATTTGAAGCTTTCTTT.

This clonotype has just a few counts. The J gene is TRBJ1-5, the V gene TRBV30, with 7 bases that match TRBD1. With V trimmed by 7 bases and J by 6 bases, 15 bases remained unmatched. The CDR3 is made up of 15 amino acids. Germline CDR1 GTSNPN, CDR2 SVGIG (reference sequence). CDR3 sequence: CASKGLDRARQPQHF. The CDR3 DNA sequence: TGTGCCTCTAAGGGCCTCGACAGGGCTCGTCAGCCCCAGCATTTT.

This clonotype was observed at least ten times. The chain joins TRBV7-2 to TRBJ2-7; 11 bases are shared with TRBD2. The CDR3 consists of 17 residues. The V segment lost 0 bases and the J segment 5 bases; nucleotides outside the gene matches: 9. CDR1 SGHTA and CDR2 FQGNSA come from the germline V gene. The CDR3, as DNA: TGTGCCAGCAGCTTAGCTCTAGCGGGAGGTAAATCCCACGAGCAGTACTTC. It translates to CASSLALAGGKSHEQYF. Drawing the rest from reference TRBV7-2 and TRBJ2-7, the complete variable domain is GAGVSQSPSNKVTEKGKDVELRCDPISGHTALYWYRQSLGQGLEFLIYFQGNSAPDKSGLPSDRFSAERTGGSVSTLTIQRTQQEDSAVYLCASSLALAGGKSHEQYFGPGTRLTVT.

This chain links TRBV24-1 with TRBJ2-3; 7 positions match TRBD2. Per the germline V gene, CDR1 is KGHDR and CDR2 is SFDVKD. This CDR3 spans 17 amino acids. Trimming at V came to 1 base and at J to 4 bases, leaving 10 bases not matched to a gene. CDR3 nucleotides: TGTGCCACCAGTGATTTCCCAGCGGGGACCTATTCAGATACGCAGTATTTT. Its translation is CATSDFPAGTYSDTQYF.

This clonotype has just a few counts. The chain recombines TRBV7-2 with TRBJ2-1, with D tentatively TRBD2 (5 bases). Germline V gene data show CDR1 as SGHTA and CDR2 as FQGNSA. Trimming took 1 base from V and 11 from J, leaving 12 bases between them. CDR3 length equals 13 residues. The CDR3 DNA follows: TGTGCCAGCAGCTTAGTAGCGTCAGATAAGCAGTTCTTC. The encoded protein is CASSLVASDKQFF.

This clonotype came up many times. The chain joins TRBV20-1 to TRBJ2-1; the D is unclear. The CDR3 is 13 amino acids. The germline V gene encodes CDR1 DFQATT and CDR2 SNEGSKA (reference sequence). V was shortened by 0 bases and J by 4 bases, with 7 bases between the two germline ends. The CDR3 reads CSARDRRYNEQFF. DNA for the CDR3: TGCAGTGCTAGAGATCGACGATACAATGAGCAGTTCTTC.

The CDR3 nucleotides read TGTGCCATCGGCGACGGGCCGAGCGGGGAGCTGTTTTTT. Its protein product is CAIGDGPSGELFF. The genes are TRBV10-3 and TRBJ2-2; D not resolved. Germline lookup yields CDR1 ENHRY and CDR2 SYGVKD. Trimming took 8 bases from V and 7 from J, leaving 14 bases between them. This CDR3 is 13 amino acids long.

This clonotype was detected only a few times. CDR3 sequence reads: CASSPQGATNEQFF. CDR3 bases: TGTGCCAGCTCACCACAAGGGGCAACCAATGAGCAGTTCTTC. The V gene is TRBV18, the J gene TRBJ2-1, with D perhaps TRBD1 (5 bases). V was shortened by 1 base and J by 6 bases, with 10 bases between the two germline ends. Germline CDR1 and CDR2: KGHSH and LQKENI. CDR3 length: 14 residues.